This T cell receptor (beta chain) was documented in a study of T cell repertoires in cytomegalovirus infection. Overall study context: CMV epitopes in the study were HLA-C-restricted (recently identified) and HLA-B-restricted (well studied).

The CDR3 has 15 residues. Germline values: CDR1 MNHNS, CDR2 SASEGT. Trimming took 2 bases from V and 4 from J; bases not matched to a gene: 7. Of note for this clonotype: Its cognate antigen is unknown.

TCRdb recomputed calls from the reads with MiXCR, one row per CDR3 protein. The sample consists of 400,000 to 600,000 distinct CDR3 sequences, under 55% of them appearing once. Overall study results and limits: HLA-C-restricted CMV clonotypes gave the most frequent clonotype in two of eight donors. Individuals carrying CMV plus the relevant HLA were identified by cumulative frequency of public TCR beta families.

The input for sequencing was cultured PBMCs, taken from culture after CMV antigen stimulation. The TCR originated in a human donor in good health (CMV status not recorded). Some clones in this sample may be carry-over from other donors' samples. The gene calls are TRBV6-1 and TRBJ1-1, with 7 bases fitting TRBD1. CDR3 amino acids: CASSETGESATEAFF. The CDR3 coding sequence is TGTGCCAGCAGTGAAACAGGGGAGTCGGCCACTGAAGCTTTCTTT.